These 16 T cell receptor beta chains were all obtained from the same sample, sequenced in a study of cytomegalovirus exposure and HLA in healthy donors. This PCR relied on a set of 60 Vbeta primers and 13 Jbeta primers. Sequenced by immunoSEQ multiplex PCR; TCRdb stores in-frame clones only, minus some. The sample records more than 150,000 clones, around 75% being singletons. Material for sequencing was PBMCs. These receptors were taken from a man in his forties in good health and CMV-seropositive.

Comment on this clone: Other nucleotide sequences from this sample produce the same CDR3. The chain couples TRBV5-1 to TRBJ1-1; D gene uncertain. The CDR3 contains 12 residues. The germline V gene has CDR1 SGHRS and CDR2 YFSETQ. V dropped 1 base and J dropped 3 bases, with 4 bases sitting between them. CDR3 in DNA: TGCGCCAGCAGCTTGACTGACACTGAAGCTTTCTTT. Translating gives CASSLTDTEAFF.

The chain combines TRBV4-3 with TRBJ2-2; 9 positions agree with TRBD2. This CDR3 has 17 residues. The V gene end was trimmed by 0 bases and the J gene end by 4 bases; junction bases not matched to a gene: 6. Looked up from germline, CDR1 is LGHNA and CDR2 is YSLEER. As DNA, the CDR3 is TGCGCCAGCAGCCAAGATCGGCTAGCGGGGACCACCGGGGAGCTGTTTTTT. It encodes CASSQDRLAGTTGELFF.

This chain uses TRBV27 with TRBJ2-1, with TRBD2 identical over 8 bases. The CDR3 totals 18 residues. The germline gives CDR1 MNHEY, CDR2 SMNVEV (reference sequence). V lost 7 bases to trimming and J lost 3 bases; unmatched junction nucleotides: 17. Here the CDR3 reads CASTYRTSTRVNYNEQFF. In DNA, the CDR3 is TGTGCCAGCACCTACAGGACTAGCACCCGGGTAAACTACAATGAGCAGTTCTTC.

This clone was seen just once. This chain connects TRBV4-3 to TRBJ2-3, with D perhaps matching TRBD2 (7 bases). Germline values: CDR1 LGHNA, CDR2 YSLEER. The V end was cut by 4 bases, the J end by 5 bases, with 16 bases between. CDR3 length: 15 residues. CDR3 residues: CASSLTGGLGDTQYF. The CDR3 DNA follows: TGCGCCAGCAGCCTTACGGGGGGCCTGGGAGATACGCAGTATTTT.

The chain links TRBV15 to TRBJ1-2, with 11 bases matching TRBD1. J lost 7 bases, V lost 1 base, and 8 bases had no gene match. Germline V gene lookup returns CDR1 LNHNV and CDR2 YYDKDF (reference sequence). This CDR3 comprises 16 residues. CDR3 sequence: CATSRVSGTGGGGYTF. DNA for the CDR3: TGTGCCACCAGCAGAGTCTCCGGGACAGGGGGTGGTGGCTACACCTTC.

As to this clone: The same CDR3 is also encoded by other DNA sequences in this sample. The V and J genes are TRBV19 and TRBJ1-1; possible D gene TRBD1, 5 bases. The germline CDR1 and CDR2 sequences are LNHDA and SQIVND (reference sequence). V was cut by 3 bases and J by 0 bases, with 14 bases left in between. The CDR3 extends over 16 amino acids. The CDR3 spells CASSIPLQGLNTEAFF. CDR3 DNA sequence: TGTGCCAGTAGTATCCCCTTGCAGGGATTGAACACTGAAGCTTTCTTT.

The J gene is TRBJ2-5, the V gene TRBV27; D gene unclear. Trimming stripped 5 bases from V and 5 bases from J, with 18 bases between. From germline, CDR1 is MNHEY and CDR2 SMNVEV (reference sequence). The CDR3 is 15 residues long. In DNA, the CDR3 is TGTGCCAGCAGTCCCCGCGGAGCCGGTGTTGAGACCCAGTACTTC. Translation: CASSPRGAGVETQYF.

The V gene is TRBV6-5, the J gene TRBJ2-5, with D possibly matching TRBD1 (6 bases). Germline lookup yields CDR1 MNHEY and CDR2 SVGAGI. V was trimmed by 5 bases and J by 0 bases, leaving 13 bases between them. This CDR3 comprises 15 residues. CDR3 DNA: TGTGCCAGCAGTACGTTCGACAGGAACCAAGAGACCCAGTACTTC. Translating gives CASSTFDRNQETQYF.

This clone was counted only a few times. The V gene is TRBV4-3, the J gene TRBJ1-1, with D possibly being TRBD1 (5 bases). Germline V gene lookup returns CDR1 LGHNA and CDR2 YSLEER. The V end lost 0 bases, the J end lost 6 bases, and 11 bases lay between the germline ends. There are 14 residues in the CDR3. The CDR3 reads CASSQDIGGPEAFF. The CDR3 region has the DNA TGCGCCAGCAGCCAAGATATCGGGGGTCCTGAAGCTTTCTTT.

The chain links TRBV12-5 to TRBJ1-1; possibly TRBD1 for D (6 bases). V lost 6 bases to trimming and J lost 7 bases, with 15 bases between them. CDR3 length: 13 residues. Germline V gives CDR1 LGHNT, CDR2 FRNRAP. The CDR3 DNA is TGTGCTAGTGGCCAACAGGGAGCGTATGAAGCTTTCTTT. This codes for CASGQQGAYEAFF. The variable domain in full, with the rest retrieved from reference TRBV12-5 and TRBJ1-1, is DARVTQTPRHKVTEMGQEVTMRCQPILGHNTVFWYRQTMMQGLELLAYFRNRAPLDDSGMPKDRFSAEMPDATLATLKIQPSEPRDSAVYFCASGQQGAYEAFFGQGTRLTVV.

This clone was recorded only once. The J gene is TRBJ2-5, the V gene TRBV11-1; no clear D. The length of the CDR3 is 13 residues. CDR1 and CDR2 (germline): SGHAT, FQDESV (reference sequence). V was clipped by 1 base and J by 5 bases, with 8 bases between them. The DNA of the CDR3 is TGTGCCAGCAGCTTAGACCAAGAGGAGACCCAGTACTTC. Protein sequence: CASSLDQEETQYF.

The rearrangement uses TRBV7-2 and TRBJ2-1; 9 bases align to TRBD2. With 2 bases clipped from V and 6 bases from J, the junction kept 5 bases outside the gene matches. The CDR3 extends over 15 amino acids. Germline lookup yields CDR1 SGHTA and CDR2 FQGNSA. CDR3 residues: CASSLWRGGPNEQFF. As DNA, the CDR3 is TGTGCCAGCAGCTTATGGCGGGGGGGCCCCAATGAGCAGTTCTTC.

CDR3 in amino acids: CASSSRTDNEQFF. CDR3 bases: TGTGCCAGCAGCTCGAGAACGGACAATGAGCAGTTCTTC. The rearrangement links TRBV7-9 to TRBJ2-1; D uncertain. Germline values: CDR1 SEHNR, CDR2 FQNEAQ (reference sequence). This CDR3 comprises 13 residues. The V end was cut by 4 bases, the J end by 5 bases, with 9 bases between.

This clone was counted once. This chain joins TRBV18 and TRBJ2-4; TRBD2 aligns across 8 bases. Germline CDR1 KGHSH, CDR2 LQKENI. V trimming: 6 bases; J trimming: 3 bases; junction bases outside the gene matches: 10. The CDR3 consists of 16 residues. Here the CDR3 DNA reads TGTGCCAGCTCCCTCAGCGGGGGAGCCGACAAAAACATTCAGTACTTC. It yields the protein CASSLSGGADKNIQYF.

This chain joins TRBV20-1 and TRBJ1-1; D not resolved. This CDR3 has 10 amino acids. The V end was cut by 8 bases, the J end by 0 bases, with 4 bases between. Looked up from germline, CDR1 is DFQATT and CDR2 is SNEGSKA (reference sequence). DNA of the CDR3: TGCAGTCCAATGAACACTGAAGCTTTCTTT. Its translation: CSPMNTEAFF.

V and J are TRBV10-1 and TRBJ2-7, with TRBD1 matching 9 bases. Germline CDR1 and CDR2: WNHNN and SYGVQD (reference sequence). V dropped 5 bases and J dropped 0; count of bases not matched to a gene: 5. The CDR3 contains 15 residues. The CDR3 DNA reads TGCGCCAGCAGTCCCGGACAGGGGAGCTCCTACGAGCAGTACTTC. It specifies CASSPGQGSSYEQYF.